This T cell receptor beta chain was sequenced during a study of shared clonotypes between healthy human individuals. Notes on the study in general: Sharing across four donors was highest in naive CD4 (around 5%) and lowest in memory CD8 (roughly 0.4%).

Concerning this clone itself: Its antigen is not identified.

TCRdb's table, derived via immunoSEQ multiplex PCR, lists solely in-frame clones and lacks some. Seen here are 1,400,000 or so clones, approximately 98.5% observed once, and the top ten hold approximately 0.4%. Donors were healthy HIV-negative adults without recent acute infections or vaccinations. All donors were Caucasian adults living in Nashville, Tennessee. V lost 1 base and J lost 4, with 10 bases in between. The CDR3 contains 15 residues. Germline V gene data show CDR1 as SGHAT and CDR2 as FQNNGV. The sequence was obtained from a man aged 25 to 40 in good health. This rearrangement joins TRBV11-2 to TRBJ2-2, with a tentative D call TRBD2 (7 bases). The sequenced sample was naive CD4+ T cells sorted from blood. The sample's subset: CD45RA+ positively selected. DNA of the CDR3: TGTGCCAGCAGCTTAGGAAGGGGGGGCACCGGGGAGCTGTTTTTT. Translated: CASSLGRGGTGELFF.